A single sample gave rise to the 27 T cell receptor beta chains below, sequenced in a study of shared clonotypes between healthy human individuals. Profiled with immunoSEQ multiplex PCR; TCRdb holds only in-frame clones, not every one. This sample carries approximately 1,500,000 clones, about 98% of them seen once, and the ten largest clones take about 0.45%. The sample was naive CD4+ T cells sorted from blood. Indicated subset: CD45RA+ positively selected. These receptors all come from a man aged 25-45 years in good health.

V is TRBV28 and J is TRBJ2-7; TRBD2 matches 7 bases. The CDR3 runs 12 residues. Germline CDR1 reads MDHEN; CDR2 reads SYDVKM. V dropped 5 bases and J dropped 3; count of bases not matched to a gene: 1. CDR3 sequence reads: CASSGLVYEQYF. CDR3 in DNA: TGTGCCAGCAGTGGACTAGTCTACGAGCAGTACTTC.

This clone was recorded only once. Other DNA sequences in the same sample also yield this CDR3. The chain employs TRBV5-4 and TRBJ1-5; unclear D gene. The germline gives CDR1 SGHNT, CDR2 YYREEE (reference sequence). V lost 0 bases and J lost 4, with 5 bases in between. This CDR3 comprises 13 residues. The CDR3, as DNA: TGTGCCAGCAGCTTGGACCCAAATCAGCCCCAGCATTTT. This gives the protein CASSLDPNQPQHF.

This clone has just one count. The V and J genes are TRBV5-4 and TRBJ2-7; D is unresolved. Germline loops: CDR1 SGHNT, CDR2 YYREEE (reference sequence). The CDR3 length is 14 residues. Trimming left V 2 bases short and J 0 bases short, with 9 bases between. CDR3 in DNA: TGTGCCAGCAGCTTATCACCCAACTCCTACGAGCAGTACTTC. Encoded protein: CASSLSPNSYEQYF.

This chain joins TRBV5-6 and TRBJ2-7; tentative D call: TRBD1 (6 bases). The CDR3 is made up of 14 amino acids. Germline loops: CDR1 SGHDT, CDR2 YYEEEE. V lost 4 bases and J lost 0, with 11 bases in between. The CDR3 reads CASSLWGHSYEQYF. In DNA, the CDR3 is TGTGCCAGCAGCCTCTGGGGGCACTCCTACGAGCAGTACTTC.

The CDR3 nucleotides are TGTGCCAGCCGCACAGGTCCAAGGAGGTTAGGAAAAGTAGCCAAAAACATTCAGTACTTC. Translating gives CASRTGPRRLGKVAKNIQYF. This chain uses TRBV14 with TRBJ2-4; D assignment may be TRBD1 or TRBD2 (5 bases each). V was cut by 8 bases and J by 0 bases, with 29 bases left in between. The CDR3 is made up of 20 amino acids. In germline, CDR1 is SGHDN, CDR2 FVKESK. The full variable domain, completed using reference TRBV14 and TRBJ2-4, is EAGVTQFPSHSVIEKGQTVTLRCDPISGHDNLYWYRRVMGKEIKFLLHFVKESKQDESGMPNNRFLAERTGGTYSTLKVQPAELEDSGVYFCASRTGPRRLGKVAKNIQYFGAGTRLSVL.

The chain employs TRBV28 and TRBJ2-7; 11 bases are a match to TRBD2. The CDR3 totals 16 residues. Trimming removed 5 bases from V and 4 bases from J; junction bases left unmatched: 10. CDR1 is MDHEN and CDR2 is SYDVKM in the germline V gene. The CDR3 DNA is TGTGCCAGCAGTCCTTTAGCGGGAGGGCCAAGGTACGAGCAGTACTTC. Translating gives CASSPLAGGPRYEQYF.

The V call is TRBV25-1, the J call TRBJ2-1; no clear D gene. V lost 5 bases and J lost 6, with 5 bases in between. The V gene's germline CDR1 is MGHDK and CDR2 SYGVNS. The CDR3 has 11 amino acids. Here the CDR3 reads CASSSSNEQFF. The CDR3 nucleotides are TGTGCCAGCAGTTCAAGCAATGAGCAGTTCTTC.

CDR3 sequence reads: CASSLTAGTDEQYF. The CDR3 DNA reads as TGCGCCAGCAGCTTGACGGCCGGGACAGACGAGCAGTACTTC. The chain couples TRBV5-1 to TRBJ2-7, with TRBD1 matching over 7 bases. This CDR3 region has 14 residues. The germline gives CDR1 SGHRS, CDR2 YFSETQ. V trimming: 1 base; J trimming: 5 bases; junction bases outside the gene matches: 6.

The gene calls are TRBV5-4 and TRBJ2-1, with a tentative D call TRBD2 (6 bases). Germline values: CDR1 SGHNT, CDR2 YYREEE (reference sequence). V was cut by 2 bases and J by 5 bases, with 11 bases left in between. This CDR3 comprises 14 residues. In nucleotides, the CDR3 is TGTGCCAGCAGCTTACTAGCCAAAGACAATGAGCAGTTCTTC. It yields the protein CASSLLAKDNEQFF.

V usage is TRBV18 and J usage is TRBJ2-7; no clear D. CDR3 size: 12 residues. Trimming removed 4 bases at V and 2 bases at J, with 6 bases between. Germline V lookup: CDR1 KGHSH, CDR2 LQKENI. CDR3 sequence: CASSLVAYEQYF. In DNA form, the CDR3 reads TGTGCCAGCTCACTAGTGGCCTACGAGCAGTACTTC.

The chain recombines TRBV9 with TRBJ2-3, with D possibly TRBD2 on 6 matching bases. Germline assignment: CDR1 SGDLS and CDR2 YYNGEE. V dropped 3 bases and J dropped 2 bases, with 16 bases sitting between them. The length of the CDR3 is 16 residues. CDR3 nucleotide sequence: TGTGCCAGCAGCGCCCTCGACGGGGGAATCACAGATACGCAGTATTTT. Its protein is CASSALDGGITDTQYF.

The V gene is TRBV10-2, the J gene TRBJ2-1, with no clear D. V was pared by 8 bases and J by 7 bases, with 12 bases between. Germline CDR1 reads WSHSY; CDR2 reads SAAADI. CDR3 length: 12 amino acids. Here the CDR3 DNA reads TGCGCCAGCCGAGGCCTGGGTAATGAGCAGTTCTTC. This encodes CASRGLGNEQFF.

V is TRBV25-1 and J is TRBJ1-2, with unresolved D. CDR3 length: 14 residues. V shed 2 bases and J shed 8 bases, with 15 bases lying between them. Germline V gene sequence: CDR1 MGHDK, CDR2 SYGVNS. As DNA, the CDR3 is TGTGCCAGCAGTGAAAGACGGGAAGTTGGGGGCTACACCTTC. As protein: CASSERREVGGYTF.

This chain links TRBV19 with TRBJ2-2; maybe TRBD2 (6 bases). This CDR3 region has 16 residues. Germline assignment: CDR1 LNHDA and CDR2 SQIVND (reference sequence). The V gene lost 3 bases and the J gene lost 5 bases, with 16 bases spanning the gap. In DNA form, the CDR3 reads TGTGCCAGTAGTATTAATGGCGGGACCGTGACCGGGGAGCTGTTTTTT. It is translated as CASSINGGTVTGELFF.

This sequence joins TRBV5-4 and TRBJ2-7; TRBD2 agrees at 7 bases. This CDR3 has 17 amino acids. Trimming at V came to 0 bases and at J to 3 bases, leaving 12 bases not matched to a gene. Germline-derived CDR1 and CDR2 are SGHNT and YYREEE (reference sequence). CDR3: CASSLGSPGTGGYEQYF. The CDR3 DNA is TGTGCCAGCAGCTTGGGGTCCCCAGGGACGGGGGGCTACGAGCAGTACTTC.

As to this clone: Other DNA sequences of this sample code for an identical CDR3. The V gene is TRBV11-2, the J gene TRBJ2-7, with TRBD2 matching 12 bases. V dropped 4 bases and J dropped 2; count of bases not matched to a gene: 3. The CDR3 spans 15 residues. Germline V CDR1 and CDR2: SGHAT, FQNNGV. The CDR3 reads CASSSRLAGAYEQYF. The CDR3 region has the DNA TGTGCCAGCAGCTCACGACTAGCGGGGGCCTACGAGCAGTACTTC.

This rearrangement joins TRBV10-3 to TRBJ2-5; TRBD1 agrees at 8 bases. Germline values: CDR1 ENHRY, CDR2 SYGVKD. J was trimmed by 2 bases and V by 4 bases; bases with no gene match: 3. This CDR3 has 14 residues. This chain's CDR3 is CAISVGTGQETQYF. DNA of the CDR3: TGTGCCATCAGTGTAGGGACAGGTCAAGAGACCCAGTACTTC.

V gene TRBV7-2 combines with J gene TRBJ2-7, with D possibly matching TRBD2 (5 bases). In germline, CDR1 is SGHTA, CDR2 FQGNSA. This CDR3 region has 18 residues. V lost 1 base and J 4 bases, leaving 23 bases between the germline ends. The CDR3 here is CASSLGLGLRGRGYEQYF. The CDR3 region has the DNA TGTGCCAGCAGCTTAGGTTTGGGCCTCCGAGGGAGAGGGTACGAGCAGTACTTC.

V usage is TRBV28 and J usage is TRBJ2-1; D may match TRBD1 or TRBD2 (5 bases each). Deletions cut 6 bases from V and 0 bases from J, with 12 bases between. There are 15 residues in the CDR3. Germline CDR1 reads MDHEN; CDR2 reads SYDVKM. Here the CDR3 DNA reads TGTGCCAGCAGCGTAGGGGCGGGCTCCTACAATGAGCAGTTCTTC. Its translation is CASSVGAGSYNEQFF.

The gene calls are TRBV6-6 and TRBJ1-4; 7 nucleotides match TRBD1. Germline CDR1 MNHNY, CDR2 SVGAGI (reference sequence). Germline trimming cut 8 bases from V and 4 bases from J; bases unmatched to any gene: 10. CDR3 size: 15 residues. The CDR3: CASGGLGTDNEKLFF. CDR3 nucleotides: TGTGCCAGCGGTGGGTTGGGGACAGATAATGAAAAACTGTTTTTT.

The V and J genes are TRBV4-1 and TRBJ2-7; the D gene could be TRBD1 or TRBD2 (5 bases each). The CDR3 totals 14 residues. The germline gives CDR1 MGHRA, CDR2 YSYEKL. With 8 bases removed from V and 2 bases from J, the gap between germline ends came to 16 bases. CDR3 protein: CASRVGQGAYEQYF. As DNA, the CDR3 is TGCGCCAGCCGCGTCGGGCAGGGAGCCTACGAGCAGTACTTC.

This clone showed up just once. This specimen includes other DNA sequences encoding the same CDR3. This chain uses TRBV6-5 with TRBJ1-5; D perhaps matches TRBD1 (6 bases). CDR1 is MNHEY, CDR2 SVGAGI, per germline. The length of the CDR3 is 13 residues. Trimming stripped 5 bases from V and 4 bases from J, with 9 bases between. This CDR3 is CASSPDRNQPQHF. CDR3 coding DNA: TGTGCCAGCAGTCCGGACAGAAATCAGCCCCAGCATTTT.

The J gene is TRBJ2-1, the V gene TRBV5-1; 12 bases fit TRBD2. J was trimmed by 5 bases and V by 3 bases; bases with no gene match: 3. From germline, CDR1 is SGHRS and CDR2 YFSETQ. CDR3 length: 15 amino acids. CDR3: CASSWLAGGNNEQFF. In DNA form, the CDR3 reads TGCGCCAGCAGCTGGCTAGCGGGAGGGAACAATGAGCAGTTCTTC.

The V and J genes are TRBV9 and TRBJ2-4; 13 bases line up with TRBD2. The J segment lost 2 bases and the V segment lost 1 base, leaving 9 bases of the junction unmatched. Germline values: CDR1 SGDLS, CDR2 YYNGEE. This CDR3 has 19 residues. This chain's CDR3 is CASSVQGTSGKNPKNIQYF. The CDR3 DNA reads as TGTGCCAGCAGCGTACAAGGGACTAGCGGGAAAAACCCCAAAAACATTCAGTACTTC.

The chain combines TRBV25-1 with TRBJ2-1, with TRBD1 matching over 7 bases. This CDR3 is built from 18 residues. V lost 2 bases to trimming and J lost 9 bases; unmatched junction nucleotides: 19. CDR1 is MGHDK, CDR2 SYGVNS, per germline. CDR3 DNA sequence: TGTGCCAGCAGTGAAGGCCAGCTTTATGCGGACAGGTTTAGTGAGCAGTTCTTC. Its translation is CASSEGQLYADRFSEQFF. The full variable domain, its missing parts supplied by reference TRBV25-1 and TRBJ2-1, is EADIYQTPRYLVIGTGKKITLECSQTMGHDKMYWYQQDPGMELHLIHYSYGVNSTEKGDLSSESTVSRIRTEHFPLTLESARPSHTSQYLCASSEGQLYADRFSEQFFGPGTRLTVL.

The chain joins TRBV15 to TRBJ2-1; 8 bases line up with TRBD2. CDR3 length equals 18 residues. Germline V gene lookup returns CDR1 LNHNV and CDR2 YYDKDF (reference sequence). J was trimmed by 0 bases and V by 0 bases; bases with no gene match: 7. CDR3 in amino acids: CATSRDGSGASSYNEQFF. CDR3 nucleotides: TGTGCCACCAGCAGAGACGGTAGCGGGGCTAGCTCCTACAATGAGCAGTTCTTC.

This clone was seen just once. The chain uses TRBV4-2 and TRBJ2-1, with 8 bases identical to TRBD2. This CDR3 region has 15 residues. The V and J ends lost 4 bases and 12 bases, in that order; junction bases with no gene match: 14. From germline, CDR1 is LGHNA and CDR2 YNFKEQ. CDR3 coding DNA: TGTGCCAGCAGCCCAGGGACTAGGGAGAGGCAGGGGCAGTTCTTC. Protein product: CASSPGTRERQGQFF.